The 25 T cell receptor beta chains presented below share a single source sample, sequenced in a study of shared clonotypes between healthy human individuals. CD45RO-negative, CCR7-selected cells formed the naive CD8 fraction, which excluded terminally differentiated effector memory CD45RA+ cells. The table came from immunoSEQ multiplex PCR; TCRdb's copy has only in-frame clones and leaves some out. Of roughly 2.1 million clones detected, 85% to 95% appear once; the ten largest clones hold under 2%. The sequencing input was naive CD8+ T cells from PBMCs. The receptors were gathered from a young man in good health. Some clones in this sample may be carry-over from other donors' samples.

The V gene is TRBV19, the J gene TRBJ2-7; D is perhaps TRBD2 (6 bases). The CDR3 is 15 residues long. Germline assignment: CDR1 LNHDA and CDR2 SQIVND (reference sequence). Trimming shortened V by 6 bases and J by 1 base, and 16 bases separated the two germline ends. The CDR3 region is CASRFDQEGSYEQYF. CDR3 coding DNA: TGTGCCAGTAGGTTCGATCAGGAGGGTTCCTACGAGCAGTACTTC. Full variable domain (missing parts from reference TRBV19 and TRBJ2-7): DGGITQSPKYLFRKEGQNVTLSCEQNLNHDAMYWYRQDPGQGLRLIYYSQIVNDFQKGDIAEGYSVSREKKESFPLTVTSAQKNPTAFYLCASRFDQEGSYEQYFGPGTRLTVT.

The chain combines TRBV6-1 with TRBJ1-2; perhaps TRBD1 as D (6 bases). The germline V gene encodes CDR1 MNHNS and CDR2 SASEGT. V lost 6 bases, J lost 7 bases, and 18 bases lay in between. This CDR3 is built from 14 residues. The CDR3 DNA reads TGTGCCAGCAGGGAGACAGGAACAGAGAGTGGCTACACCTTC. Translated: CASRETGTESGYTF.

The chain joins TRBV4-3 to TRBJ2-7; D gene ambiguous. Germline values: CDR1 LGHNA, CDR2 YSLEER. V lost 0 bases, J lost 5 bases, and 17 bases lay in between. This CDR3 has 16 amino acids. The CDR3 DNA reads as TGCGCCAGCAGCCAAGATCATCGAGGTTTCGTCGACGAGCAGTACTTC. Encoded protein: CASSQDHRGFVDEQYF.

The V and J genes are TRBV2 and TRBJ2-7; TRBD1 might be the D (6 bases). This CDR3 contains 17 residues. The V gene lost 3 bases and the J gene lost 2 bases, with 20 bases spanning the gap. CDR1 SNHLY and CDR2 FYNNEI come from the germline V gene. CDR3 loop: CASSDLSTGSFTYEQYF. Here the CDR3 DNA reads TGTGCCAGCAGTGATCTTAGCACAGGGAGCTTCACCTACGAGCAGTACTTC.

The chain couples TRBV19 to TRBJ2-1, with TRBD2 matching over 7 bases. V shed 5 bases and J 10 bases; nucleotides not matched to a gene: 5. Germline-derived CDR1 and CDR2 are LNHDA and SQIVND (reference sequence). The CDR3 consists of 12 residues. The CDR3 protein is CASSYGGLEQFF. CDR3 in DNA: TGTGCCAGTAGTTACGGGGGACTAGAGCAGTTCTTC.

The chain combines TRBV4-1 with TRBJ2-7; no clear D. V gave up 1 base and J gave up 0 bases, with 13 bases separating them. Germline V gene lookup returns CDR1 MGHRA and CDR2 YSYEKL. The CDR3 is 16 residues long. Written as DNA, the CDR3 is TGCGCCAGCAGCCAAGCTCTGGGATTTACCTCCTACGAGCAGTACTTC. Protein: CASSQALGFTSYEQYF.

This chain uses TRBV6-6 with TRBJ2-3, with 7 bases that match TRBD2. V shed 7 bases, J shed 3 bases, and the junction held 7 bases outside the gene matches. The CDR3 length is 14 residues. CDR1 and CDR2 from the germline V gene are MNHNY and SVGAGI (reference sequence). This CDR3 reads CASKERGLTDTQYF. CDR3 nucleotides: TGTGCCAGCAAAGAGCGGGGATTAACAGATACGCAGTATTTT.

The chain joins TRBV27 to TRBJ2-3; 7 nucleotides line up with TRBD1. This CDR3 has 15 residues. Germline CDR1 is MNHEY and CDR2 is SMNVEV (reference sequence). The V and J ends lost 5 bases and 3 bases, in that order; junction bases with no gene match: 8. The CDR3 is CASSRHMTGTDTQYF. The CDR3 DNA reads as TGTGCCAGCAGTAGACACATGACAGGGACAGATACGCAGTATTTT.

V and J are TRBV5-6 and TRBJ1-3; D gene unclear. Germline V gene lookup returns CDR1 SGHDT and CDR2 YYEEEE. This CDR3 region has 15 residues. The ends were cut back, 6 bases at V and 0 bases at J, with 13 bases in the middle. The CDR3 sequence: CASTIGSSSGNTIYF. The CDR3 bases are TGTGCCAGCACCATTGGTAGTAGCTCTGGAAACACCATATATTTT. The whole variable domain, filled in from reference TRBV5-6 and TRBJ1-3, reads DAGVTQSPTHLIKTRGQQVTLRCSPKSGHDTVSWYQQALGQGPQFIFQYYEEEERQRGNFPDRFSGHQFPNYSSELNVNALLLGDSALYLCASTIGSSSGNTIYFGEGSWLTVV.

This chain links TRBV29-1 with TRBJ2-1, with 8 bases fitting TRBD2. The CDR3 contains 13 residues. CDR1 and CDR2 (germline): SQVTM, ANQGSEA. The V segment lost 5 bases and the J segment 10 bases; nucleotides outside the gene matches: 10. The CDR3 loop reads CSVSTGGPGEQFF. The CDR3 region has the DNA TGCAGCGTTTCAACGGGAGGGCCTGGGGAGCAGTTCTTC.

A remark on this clone: Distinct nucleotide sequences in the sample also encode this CDR3. This sequence joins TRBV28 and TRBJ2-3; D call uncertain. CDR3 length equals 11 residues. The V gene's germline CDR1 is MDHEN and CDR2 SYDVKM. The V and J ends lost 3 bases and 6 bases respectively, with 4 bases between them. In DNA, the CDR3 is TGTGCCAGCAGTTTGGGGGATACGCAGTATTTT. Translating gives CASSLGDTQYF. Combining the CDR3 with reference TRBV28 and TRBJ2-3 gives the whole variable domain DVKVTQSSRYLVKRTGEKVFLECVQDMDHENMFWYRQDPGLGLRLIYFSYDVKMKEKGDIPEGYSVSREKKERFSLILESASTNQTSMYLCASSLGDTQYFGPGTRLTVL.

The rearrangement uses TRBV4-2 and TRBJ1-3; D possibly corresponds to TRBD1 (5 bases). The CDR3 length is 16 residues. The V end lost 2 bases, the J end lost 4 bases, and 15 bases lay between the germline ends. Looked up from germline, CDR1 is LGHNA and CDR2 is YNFKEQ. CDR3 loop: CASSQSSVRAGNTIYF. In nucleotides, the CDR3 is TGTGCCAGCAGCCAAAGCTCGGTCAGGGCGGGAAACACCATATATTTT.

With regard to this clone: The sample contains more than one DNA sequence encoding this CDR3. The V gene is TRBV28, the J gene TRBJ2-5; unclear D gene. This CDR3 contains 10 residues. Germline CDR1 and CDR2: MDHEN and SYDVKM. V dropped 6 bases and J dropped 5 bases, with 4 bases sitting between them. In nucleotides, the CDR3 is TGTGCCAGCAGCGGGGAGACCCAGTACTTC. Its protein is CASSGETQYF.

The chain has TRBV28 and TRBJ2-3, with D unresolved. This CDR3 comprises 14 residues. Germline CDR1 and CDR2: MDHEN and SYDVKM. Deletions cut 6 bases from V and 0 bases from J, with 10 bases between. CDR3 amino acids: CASSPLRSTDTQYF. The CDR3 bases are TGTGCCAGCAGCCCTCTAAGAAGCACAGATACGCAGTATTTT.

The chain uses TRBV7-9 and TRBJ2-2; tentatively, D is TRBD1 or TRBD2 (5 bases each). Germline CDR1 and CDR2: SEHNR and FQNEAQ (reference sequence). The V and J ends lost 4 bases and 9 bases respectively, with 15 bases between them. The CDR3 length is 14 residues. CDR3 nucleotide sequence: TGTGCCAGCAGCTCTCGGGACCAACCTAGGGAGCTGTTTTTT. It codes for CASSSRDQPRELFF.

The rearrangement uses TRBV12-5 and TRBJ2-2; D ambiguous. CDR1 is LGHNT, CDR2 FRNRAP, per germline. This CDR3 has 14 residues. The CDR3 DNA reads TGTGCCCCACCCCTCCCAGACTGTACCGGGGAGCTGTTTTTT. It is translated as CAPPLPDCTGELFF.

The chain combines TRBV7-9 with TRBJ1-2; a possible D gene is TRBD1 (5 bases). The CDR3 length is 15 residues. The germline V and J ends were trimmed by 5 bases and 3 bases, with 16 bases remaining between them. Germline loops: CDR1 SEHNR, CDR2 FQNEAQ (reference sequence). The CDR3 loop reads CASSPGGPRYYGYTF. Here the CDR3 DNA reads TGTGCCAGCAGCCCGGGGGGACCCCGATACTATGGCTACACCTTC. Full variable domain (rest looked up from reference TRBV7-9 and TRBJ1-2): DTGVSQNPRHKITKRGQNVTFRCDPISEHNRLYWYRQTLGQGPEFLTYFQNEAQLEKSRLLSDRFSAERPKGSFSTLEIQRTEQGDSAMYLCASSPGGPRYYGYTFGSGTRLTVV.

CDR3 region: CASSPSTGYSNQPQHF. The CDR3 coding sequence is TGTGCCAGCAGTCCCTCGACAGGTTATAGCAATCAGCCCCAGCATTTT. The rearrangement links TRBV27 to TRBJ1-5; TRBD1 might be the D (6 bases). CDR1 and CDR2 from the germline V gene are MNHEY and SMNVEV (reference sequence). V shed 5 bases and J shed 0 bases, with 14 bases lying between them. The CDR3 totals 16 residues.

Points on this clone: Other DNA sequences from this sample encode an identical CDR3 as well. V usage is TRBV27 and J usage is TRBJ2-7, with a possible D match to TRBD2 (6 bases). The CDR3 spans 15 residues. Germline values: CDR1 MNHEY, CDR2 SMNVEV (reference sequence). V shed 5 bases and J shed 0 bases, with 14 bases lying between them. The CDR3 nucleotides are TGTGCCAGCAGTCCCGGGACTGGGAGCTCCTACGAGCAGTACTTC. Amino acid sequence: CASSPGTGSSYEQYF.

The CDR3 DNA follows: TGTGCCAGTAGCGACGGTGTATTCTCGAACACTGAAGCTTTCTTT. It codes for CASSDGVFSNTEAFF. This chain uses TRBV19 with TRBJ1-1; D gene ambiguous. The V gene lost 6 bases and the J gene lost 1 base, with 15 bases spanning the gap. The germline V gene has CDR1 LNHDA and CDR2 SQIVND (reference sequence). The CDR3 has 15 residues.

J is TRBJ1-2 and V is TRBV19, with D possibly matching TRBD1 (5 bases). CDR3 length: 15 residues. Per germline, CDR1 LNHDA and CDR2 SQIVND (reference sequence). The V end lost 6 bases, the J end lost 4 bases, and 18 bases lay between the germline ends. DNA for the CDR3: TGTGCCAGTAGCCCCGCGGGGTGGCAGGGCTATGGCTACACCTTC. It yields the protein CASSPAGWQGYGYTF.

The chain is built from TRBV6-1 and TRBJ1-1, with D maybe TRBD1 (5 bases). Trimming took off 4 bases at V and 3 bases at J, with 18 bases between the two ends. The CDR3 runs 16 residues. Germline CDR1 MNHNS, CDR2 SASEGT. Here the CDR3 reads CASSVRDVFVDTEAFF. CDR3 nucleotides: TGTGCCAGCAGTGTCCGGGACGTCTTCGTGGACACTGAAGCTTTCTTT.

A word on this clone: Additional DNA sequences in this sample encode the identical CDR3. This rearrangement joins TRBV6-5 to TRBJ2-7; D gene ambiguous. Looked up from germline, CDR1 is MNHEY and CDR2 is SVGAGI. Trimming removed 2 bases from V and 1 base from J, with 9 bases in between. This CDR3 is 14 amino acids long. The DNA for the CDR3 is TGTGCCAGCAGTTACGGGCCCCGTTCCTACGAGCAGTACTTC. Its translation: CASSYGPRSYEQYF.

V usage is TRBV29-1 and J usage is TRBJ2-3; D might be TRBD2 (6 bases). Germline CDR1 is SQVTM and CDR2 is ANQGSEA. The V and J ends lost 6 bases and 4 bases respectively, with 20 bases between them. The CDR3 totals 15 residues. DNA of the CDR3: TGCAGCGTAATTTCCCGGGACTCCCGATCAGATACGCAGTATTTT. This gives the protein CSVISRDSRSDTQYF.

The chain is built from TRBV27 and TRBJ2-3; 7 bases line up with TRBD2. V shed 2 bases, J shed 3 bases, and the junction held 2 bases outside the gene matches. The CDR3 extends over 14 amino acids. Germline loops: CDR1 MNHEY, CDR2 SMNVEV (reference sequence). The DNA of the CDR3 is TGTGCCAGCAGTTTAGGGGAGGGGACAGATACGCAGTATTTT. It specifies CASSLGEGTDTQYF.